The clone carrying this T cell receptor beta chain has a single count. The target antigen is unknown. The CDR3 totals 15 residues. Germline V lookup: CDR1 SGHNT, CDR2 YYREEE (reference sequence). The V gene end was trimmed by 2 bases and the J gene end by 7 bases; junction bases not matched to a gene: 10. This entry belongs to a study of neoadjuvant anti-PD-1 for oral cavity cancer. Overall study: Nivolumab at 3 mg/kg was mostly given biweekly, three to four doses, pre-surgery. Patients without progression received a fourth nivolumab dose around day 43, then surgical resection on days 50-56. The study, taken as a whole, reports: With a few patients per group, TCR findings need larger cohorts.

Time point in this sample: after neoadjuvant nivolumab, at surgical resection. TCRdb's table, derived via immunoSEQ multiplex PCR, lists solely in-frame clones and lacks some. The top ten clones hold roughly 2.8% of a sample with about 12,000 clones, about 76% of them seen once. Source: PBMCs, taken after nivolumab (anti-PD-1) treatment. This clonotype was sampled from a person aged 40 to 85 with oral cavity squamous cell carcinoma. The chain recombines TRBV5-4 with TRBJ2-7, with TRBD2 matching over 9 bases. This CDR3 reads CASSFPTGTSSEQYF. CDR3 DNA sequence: TGTGCCAGCAGCTTCCCCACCGGGACTAGCAGTGAGCAGTACTTC.